Reported below is one T cell receptor (beta chain). This record comes from a study of spatial heterogeneity in lung cancer. Time point indicated: sample taken at primary tumor resection. The donor population consisted of under 75 patients with untreated, early-stage non-small cell lung cancer. TCRdb processed the 5' RACE reads anew with MiXCR; each CDR3 protein has one entry. In the table there are more than 80,000 distinct CDR3 sequences, approximately 12% of which are singletons. The CDR3 contains 10 residues. CDR1 KGHDR and CDR2 SFDVKD come from the germline V gene. The V end lost 9 bases, the J end lost 6 bases, and 4 bases lay between the germline ends.

The V and J genes are TRBV24-1 and TRBJ2-2; D remains unclear. The origin of this receptor is a male donor with early-stage non-small cell lung cancer. The material was PBMCs, obtained at surgery. The CDR3 DNA is TGTGCCACCCCGCCCGGGGAGCTGTTTTTT. Amino acid sequence: CATPPGELFF.